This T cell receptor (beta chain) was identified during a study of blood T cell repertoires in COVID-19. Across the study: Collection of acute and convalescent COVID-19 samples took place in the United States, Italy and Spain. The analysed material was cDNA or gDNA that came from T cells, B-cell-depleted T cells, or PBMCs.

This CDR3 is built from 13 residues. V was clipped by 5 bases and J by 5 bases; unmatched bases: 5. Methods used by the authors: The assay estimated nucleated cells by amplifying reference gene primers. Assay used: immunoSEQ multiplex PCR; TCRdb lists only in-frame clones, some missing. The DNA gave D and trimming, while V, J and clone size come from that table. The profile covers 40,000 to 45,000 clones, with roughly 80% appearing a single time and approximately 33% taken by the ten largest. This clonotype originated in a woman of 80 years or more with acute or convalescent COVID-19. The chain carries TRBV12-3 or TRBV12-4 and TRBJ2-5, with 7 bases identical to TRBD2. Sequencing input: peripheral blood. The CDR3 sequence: CASSPLALETQYF. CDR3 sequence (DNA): TGTGCCAGCAGTCCACTAGCGCTCGAGACCCAGTACTTC.